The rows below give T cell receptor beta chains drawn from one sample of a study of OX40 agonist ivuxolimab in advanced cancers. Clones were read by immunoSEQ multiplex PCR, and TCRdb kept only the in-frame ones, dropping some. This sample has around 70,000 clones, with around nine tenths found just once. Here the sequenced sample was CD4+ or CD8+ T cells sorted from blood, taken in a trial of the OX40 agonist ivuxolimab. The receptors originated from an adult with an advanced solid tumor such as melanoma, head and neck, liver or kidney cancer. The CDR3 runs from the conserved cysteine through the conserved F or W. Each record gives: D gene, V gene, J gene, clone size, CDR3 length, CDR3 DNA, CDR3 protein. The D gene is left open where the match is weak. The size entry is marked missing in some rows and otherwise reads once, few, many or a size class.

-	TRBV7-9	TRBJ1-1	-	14	TGTGCCAGCAGCCCCTTAACAGTGAACACTGAAGCTTTCTTT	CASSPLTVNTEAFF
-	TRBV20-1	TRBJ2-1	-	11	TGCAGTGCTAGAGAGGGCAATGAGCAGTTCTTC	CSAREGNEQFF
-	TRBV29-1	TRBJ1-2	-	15	TGCAGCGTTGAACGTGGGGGGTCAGGGCTAGAGGGCTACACCTTC	CSVERGGSGLEGYTF
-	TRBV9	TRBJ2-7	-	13	TGTGCCAGCAGCGTAGAGGGAGGAATCGAGCAGTACTTC	CASSVEGGIEQYF
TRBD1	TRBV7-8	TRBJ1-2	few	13	TGTGCCAGCGGACAGGGTAGACTTGGTGGCTACACCTTC	CASGQGRLGGYTF
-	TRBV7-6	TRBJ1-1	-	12	TGTGCCAGCAGGGGTCCCGACACTGAAGCTTTCTTT	CASRGPDTEAFF
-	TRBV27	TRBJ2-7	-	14	TGTGCCAGCAGTCTACAGGGTTTCCCCTACGAGCAGTACTTC	CASSLQGFPYEQYF
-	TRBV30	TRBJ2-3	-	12	TGTGCCTGGGGCCCCTCGGGAGATACGCAGTATTTT	CAWGPSGDTQYF
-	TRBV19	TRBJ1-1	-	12	TGTGCCAGTAGTTTGAGACAGACTGAAGCTTTCTTT	CASSLRQTEAFF
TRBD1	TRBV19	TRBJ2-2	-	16	TGTGCCAGTAGGGCCGACAGGGGCGGGAACACCGGGGAGCTGTTTTTT	CASRADRGGNTGELFF
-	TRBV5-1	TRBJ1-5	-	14	TGCGCCAGCAGCTTGGGGACTTTAAATCAGCCCCAGCATTTT	CASSLGTLNQPQHF
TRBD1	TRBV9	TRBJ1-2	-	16	TGTGCCAGCAGCGCCCCTCGGGACAGGAATAACTATGGCTACACCTTC	CASSAPRDRNNYGYTF
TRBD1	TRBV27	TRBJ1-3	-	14	TGTGCCAGCAGTAGGACAGGGGGTGGAAACACCATATATTTT	CASSRTGGGNTIYF
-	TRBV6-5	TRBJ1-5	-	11	TGTGCCAGCAGTTTTAATCAGCCCCAGCATTTT	CASSFNQPQHF
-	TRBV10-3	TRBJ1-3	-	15	TGTGCCATCAGTGAGGGGGGCCGTTCTGGAAACACCATATATTTT	CAISEGGRSGNTIYF
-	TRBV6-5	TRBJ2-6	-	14	TGTGCCAGCAGTTACCAGGGCAGCGCCAACGTCCTGACTTTC	CASSYQGSANVLTF
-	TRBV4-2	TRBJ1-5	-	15	TGTGCCAGCAGCCAAGGGAACCTATACAATCAGCCCCAGCATTTT	CASSQGNLYNQPQHF
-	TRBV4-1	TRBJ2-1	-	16	TGCGCCAGCAGCCAAGATCGGGGGAGCTCCTACAATGAGCAGTTCTTC	CASSQDRGSSYNEQFF